This T cell receptor (beta chain) was sequenced during a study of early T cells in non-severe SARS-CoV-2 infection. The CDR3 is 14 amino acids. Per the germline V gene, CDR1 is SEHNR and CDR2 is FQNEAQ (reference sequence). In the library, individual cDNA molecules carried attached unique molecular identifiers. TCRdb re-analysed the 5' RACE reads in MiXCR, keeping a single row per CDR3 protein. In the table there are over 55,000 distinct CDR3 sequences, about 9.1% of which are singletons. This clonotype was observed a single time. Sequence at one end of the junction differs from germline and may be a read error.

The sample comprised whole blood. This TCR came from an adult who was a healthcare worker with PCR-confirmed SARS-CoV-2 infection or an uninfected control (not recorded which). The rearrangement links TRBV7-9 to TRBJ2-7, with D unresolved. The CDR3 protein is CATSRAPGAYEQYF. For the CDR3, the DNA is TGTGCCACCAGCCGGGCCCCCGGCGCCTACGAGCAGTACTTC.